A single sample gave rise to the 5 T cell receptor beta chains below, sequenced in a study of cytomegalovirus exposure and HLA in healthy donors. The PCR used 60 Vbeta and 13 Jbeta primers. Generated by immunoSEQ multiplex PCR, the TCRdb table keeps only in-frame clones and is missing some. The table lists tens of thousands of clones, 78% of them singletons. Specimen: PBMCs. These receptors all come from a middle-aged man in good health and CMV-seronegative.

V and J are TRBV4-1 and TRBJ2-4, with 7 bases fitting TRBD1. CDR3 length: 15 amino acids. Germline-derived CDR1 and CDR2 are MGHRA and YSYEKL. Unmatched junction bases numbered 9, after V lost 5 bases and J lost 5 bases. The CDR3 coding sequence is TGCGCCAGCAGCGGTCTCGCGGACAGGCAAAACATTCAGTACTTC. This gives the protein CASSGLADRQNIQYF.

The J gene is TRBJ2-1, the V gene TRBV19; tentative D call: TRBD2 (6 bases). The CDR3 totals 15 residues. Trimming left V 7 bases short and J 2 bases short, with 15 bases between. The germline gives CDR1 LNHDA, CDR2 SQIVND (reference sequence). CDR3 DNA: TGTGCCAGTACTCCGACCGGGACTGCCTACAATGAGCAGTTCTTC. This translates into CASTPTGTAYNEQFF.

Only a few counts were recorded for this clone. The chain uses TRBV7-8 and TRBJ1-3; 8 bases map to TRBD1. The CDR3 loop spans 15 amino acids. Per the germline V gene, CDR1 is SGHVS and CDR2 is FQNEAQ. The V segment lost 3 bases and the J segment 0 bases; nucleotides outside the gene matches: 1. The CDR3 coding sequence is TGTGCCAGCAGCTTCGGACAGGGCTCTGGAAACACCATATATTTT. Translation gives CASSFGQGSGNTIYF.

The chain uses TRBV18 and TRBJ1-4; D is possibly TRBD1 (6 bases). The CDR3 is 15 amino acids. Germline lookup yields CDR1 KGHSH and CDR2 LQKENI. The ends were cut back, 2 bases at V and 7 bases at J, with 14 bases in the middle. CDR3 residues: CASSPGGEGGEKLFF. The CDR3 DNA is TGTGCCAGCTCACCAGGGGGCGAAGGCGGTGAAAAACTGTTTTTT.

The chain carries TRBV5-1 and TRBJ2-1, with TRBD1 identical over 8 bases. The CDR3 runs to 14 residues. Trimming removed 4 bases from V and 4 bases from J; junction bases left unmatched: 4. In germline, CDR1 is SGHRS, CDR2 YFSETQ. CDR3 bases: TGCGCCAGCAGCCCCGGACAGGGATACAATGAGCAGTTCTTC. This codes for CASSPGQGYNEQFF. The full variable domain, completed using reference TRBV5-1 and TRBJ2-1, is KAGVTQTPRYLIKTRGQQVTLSCSPISGHRSVSWYQQTPGQGLQFLFEYFSETQRNKGNFPGRFSGRQFSNSRSEMNVSTLELGDSALYLCASSPGQGYNEQFFGPGTRLTVL.